These 18 T cell receptor beta chains came from one sample sequenced in a study of T-cell memory formation after mild COVID-19. MiXCR, run by TCRdb on the 5' RACE reads, gives a single entry per CDR3 protein. The sample contains 140,000 to 150,000 distinct CDR3 sequences, 25% of which appear only once. The sample consisted of PBMCs or a T cell subset sorted from them (not recorded which). Receptor source: an adult woman who had mild COVID-19 (a few samples of this study predate the infection). Cell type and time point are not known.

This clonotype was observed a handful of times. The chain couples TRBV6-6 to TRBJ2-1; 10 bases agree with TRBD2. CDR3 size: 14 residues. Trimming cost V 5 bases and J 6 bases; bases outside gene matches: 4. Germline-derived CDR1 and CDR2 are MNHNY and SVGAGI (reference sequence). CDR3 sequence (DNA): TGTGCCAGCAGTCTAGCGGGAGCCGTCAATGAGCAGTTCTTC. Its translation: CASSLAGAVNEQFF.

The chain uses TRBV7-2 and TRBJ2-1, with 8 bases identical to TRBD1. Trimming took 0 bases from V and 7 from J; bases not matched to a gene: 8. The CDR3 sequence is 16 residues long. Germline V CDR1 and CDR2: SGHTA, FQGNSA. This chain's CDR3 is CASSLARSGGYNEQFF. CDR3 coding DNA: TGTGCCAGCAGCTTAGCACGGTCAGGGGGCTATAATGAGCAGTTCTTC. Full variable domain (remainder filled in from reference TRBV7-2 and TRBJ2-1): GAGVSQSPSNKVTEKGKDVELRCDPISGHTALYWYRQSLGQGLEFLIYFQGNSAPDKSGLPSDRFSAERTGGSVSTLTIQRTQQEDSAVYLCASSLARSGGYNEQFFGPGTRLTVL.

The chain combines TRBV28 with TRBJ2-7; D perhaps matches TRBD2 (6 bases). Trimming cost V 2 bases and J 0 bases, with 8 bases left between them. This CDR3 spans 14 amino acids. From germline, CDR1 is MDHEN and CDR2 SYDVKM. CDR3 bases: TGTGCCAGCAGTTTACGGGGACTCTCCTACGAGCAGTACTTC. It yields the protein CASSLRGLSYEQYF.

V and J are TRBV19 and TRBJ1-3, with D perhaps TRBD1 (5 bases). With 5 bases removed from V and 0 bases from J, the gap between germline ends came to 8 bases. CDR3 length: 14 amino acids. Germline V gives CDR1 LNHDA, CDR2 SQIVND (reference sequence). The chain's CDR3 is CASSPTVSGNTIYF. In DNA, the CDR3 is TGTGCCAGTAGTCCGACAGTCTCTGGAAACACCATATATTTT.

This chain links TRBV7-6 with TRBJ2-5; maybe TRBD1 (6 bases). This CDR3 contains 17 residues. V dropped 5 bases and J dropped 0 bases, with 19 bases sitting between them. The germline CDR1 and CDR2 sequences are SGHVS and FNYEAQ. The CDR3 coding sequence is TGTGCCAGCAGCCGGAGCGGACTCACAGGGTACCAAGAGACCCAGTACTTC. Translation: CASSRSGLTGYQETQYF.

J is TRBJ2-2 and V is TRBV20-1, with TRBD2 identical over 11 bases. Germline CDR1 DFQATT, CDR2 SNEGSKA (reference sequence). Trimming cost V 6 bases and J 5 bases; bases outside gene matches: 8. This CDR3 has 15 amino acids. CDR3 in amino acids: CSAMARLAGTGELFF. CDR3 sequence (DNA): TGCAGTGCCATGGCACGACTAGCGGGGACCGGGGAGCTGTTTTTT.

This clonotype is labeled as medium-sized. V and J are TRBV20-1 and TRBJ2-3; 9 nucleotides line up with TRBD2. Germline CDR1 and CDR2: DFQATT and SNEGSKA (reference sequence). Losses at the gene ends were 6 bases for V and 2 bases for J; bases not matched to a gene: 9. The CDR3 length is 15 residues. CDR3 amino acids: CSAPRLAVFTDTQYF. As DNA, the CDR3 is TGCAGTGCCCCCCGACTAGCGGTTTTCACAGATACGCAGTATTTT.

V usage is TRBV28 and J usage is TRBJ2-2; 8 bases align to TRBD2. V dropped 2 bases and J dropped 6; count of bases not matched to a gene: 5. The CDR3 loop spans 15 amino acids. CDR1 is MDHEN and CDR2 is SYDVKM in the germline V gene. This CDR3 reads CASSLTAGDAGELFF. In DNA form, the CDR3 reads TGTGCCAGCAGTTTAACAGCGGGAGACGCCGGGGAGCTGTTTTTT. Filled out from reference TRBV28 and TRBJ2-2, the complete variable domain reads DVKVTQSSRYLVKRTGEKVFLECVQDMDHENMFWYRQDPGLGLRLIYFSYDVKMKEKGDIPEGYSVSREKKERFSLILESASTNQTSMYLCASSLTAGDAGELFFGEGSRLTVL.

This clonotype showed up many times. The chain links TRBV9 to TRBJ1-1; D remains unclear. This CDR3 has 15 amino acids. From germline, CDR1 is SGDLS and CDR2 YYNGEE. The V end was cut by 9 bases, the J end by 1 base, with 19 bases between. The CDR3 nucleotides read TGTGCCACCACGATGTTGGGTACTTCGAACACTGAAGCTTTCTTT. Its protein is CATTMLGTSNTEAFF. Full variable domain (remainder filled in from reference TRBV9 and TRBJ1-1): DSGVTQTPKHLITATGQRVTLRCSPRSGDLSVYWYQQSLDQGLQFLIQYYNGEERAKGNILERFSAQQFPDLHSELNLSSLELGDSALYFCATTMLGTSNTEAFFGQGTRLTVV.

The chain links TRBV12-3 or TRBV12-4 to TRBJ1-1, with a weak D call TRBD1 (5 bases). V lost 7 bases and J 3 bases, leaving 15 bases between the germline ends. This CDR3 spans 14 amino acids. CDR3: CASTLEGWDTEAFF. The CDR3 bases are TGTGCCAGCACCTTGGAGGGGTGGGACACTGAAGCTTTCTTT.

This clonotype was seen only a few times. This sequence joins TRBV12-3 or TRBV12-4 and TRBJ2-3, with D unclear. Trimming shortened V by 3 bases and J by 5 bases, and 9 bases separated the two germline ends. The CDR3 sequence is 13 residues long. For the CDR3, the DNA is TGTGCCAGCAGTTTCGATTTCAAAGATACGCAGTATTTT. Translated, it gives CASSFDFKDTQYF.

V usage is TRBV2 and J usage is TRBJ2-1; D remains ambiguous. Deletions cut 4 bases from V and 6 bases from J, with 1 base between. The CDR3 runs to 10 residues. Germline V CDR1 and CDR2: SNHLY, FYNNEI. The CDR3 here is CASSVNEQFF. CDR3 nucleotides: TGTGCCAGCAGTGTCAATGAGCAGTTCTTC.

The genes are TRBV12-3 or TRBV12-4 and TRBJ2-3, with D possibly TRBD2 on 6 matching bases. Trimming pared 6 bases from V and 4 bases from J, leaving 14 bases between. The CDR3 runs to 14 residues. The CDR3 protein is CASSRSTSADTQYF. The CDR3 bases are TGTGCCAGCAGCCGCTCGACTAGTGCAGATACGCAGTATTTT.

This clonotype has only a few counts. This rearrangement joins TRBV29-1 to TRBJ2-7; D remains ambiguous. The CDR3 is 14 residues long. Per the germline V gene, CDR1 is SQVTM and CDR2 is ANQGSEA. V was trimmed by 3 bases and J by 0 bases, leaving 12 bases between them. Here the CDR3 reads CSVEGLIGSYEQYF. The DNA of the CDR3 is TGCAGCGTTGAGGGGTTGATTGGCTCCTACGAGCAGTACTTC.

This clonotype was seen only a few times. This chain links TRBV6-2 or TRBV6-3 with TRBJ2-3, with D unclear. This CDR3 region has 16 residues. The germline CDR1 and CDR2 sequences are MNHEY and SVGEGT. The germline V and J ends were trimmed by 2 bases and 6 bases, with 18 bases remaining between them. CDR3 residues: CASSYRARLYADTQYF. In DNA, the CDR3 is TGTGCCAGCAGTTACCGAGCCAGGCTATACGCCGATACGCAGTATTTT.

V and J are TRBV30 and TRBJ2-7; D gene uncertain. The V gene's germline CDR1 is GTSNPN and CDR2 SVGIG (reference sequence). CDR3 length: 14 amino acids. The V end lost 2 bases, the J end lost 3 bases, and 14 bases lay between the germline ends. As DNA, the CDR3 is TGTGCCTGGAGTTTGGGTGAGAGGTTCTACGAGCAGTACTTC. It encodes CAWSLGERFYEQYF.

The chain links TRBV27 to TRBJ1-5; no firm D call. CDR1 MNHEY and CDR2 SMNVEV come from the germline V gene (reference sequence). This CDR3 is built from 16 residues. Trimming shortened V by 6 bases and J by 3 bases, and 18 bases separated the two germline ends. The CDR3 sequence: CASRESGYSNNQPQHF. The CDR3 nucleotides are TGTGCCAGCAGGGAGTCGGGTTACTCTAACAATCAGCCCCAGCATTTT.

This clonotype was detected only a few times. This chain connects TRBV7-9 to TRBJ1-1, with a weak D call TRBD1 (5 bases). Germline CDR1 SEHNR, CDR2 FQNEAQ (reference sequence). V lost 5 bases and J lost 1, with 11 bases in between. The CDR3 covers 14 residues. The CDR3 loop reads CASSTGRRNTEAFF. In nucleotides, the CDR3 is TGTGCCAGCAGCACGGGACGAAGGAACACTGAAGCTTTCTTT.